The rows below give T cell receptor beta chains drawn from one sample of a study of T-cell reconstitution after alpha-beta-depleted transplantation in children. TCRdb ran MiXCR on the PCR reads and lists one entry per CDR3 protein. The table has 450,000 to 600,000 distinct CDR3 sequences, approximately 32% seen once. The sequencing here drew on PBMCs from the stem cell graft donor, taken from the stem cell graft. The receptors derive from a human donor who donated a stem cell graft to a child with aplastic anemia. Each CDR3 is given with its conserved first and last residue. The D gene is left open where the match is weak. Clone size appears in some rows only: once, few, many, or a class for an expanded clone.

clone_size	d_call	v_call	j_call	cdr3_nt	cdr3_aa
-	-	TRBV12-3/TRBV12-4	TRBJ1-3	TGTGCCAGCAGACCCACGGAGACCTCTGGAAACACCATATATTTT	CASRPTETSGNTIYF
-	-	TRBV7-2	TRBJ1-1	TGTGCCAGCAGCTTAGCGGTTGCAGTTAACACTGAAGCTTTCTTT	CASSLAVAVNTEAFF
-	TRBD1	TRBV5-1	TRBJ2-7	TGCGCCAGCAGCTTGTATACAGGGGGCGACGAGCAGTACTTC	CASSLYTGGDEQYF
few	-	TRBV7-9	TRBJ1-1	TGTGCCAGCACTGACAGGAACACTGAAGCTTTCTTT	CASTDRNTEAFF
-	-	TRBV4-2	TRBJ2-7	TGTGCCAGCAGCCAAGATGGGAGGCCCGAGCAGTACTTC	CASSQDGRPEQYF
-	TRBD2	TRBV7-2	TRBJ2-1	TGTGCCAGCAGTTCGCCGGGACTAGCGGGAGGCCTTAATGAGCAGTTCTTC	CASSSPGLAGGLNEQFF
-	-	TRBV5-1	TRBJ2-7	TGCGCCAGCAATGGACAGTTCTCCTACGAGCAGTACTTC	CASNGQFSYEQYF
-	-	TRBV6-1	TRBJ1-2	TGTGCCAGCAGTGAATTTGTCGGACCCTATGGCTACACCTTC	CASSEFVGPYGYTF
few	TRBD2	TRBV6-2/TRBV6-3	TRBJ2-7	TGTGCCAGCAGTTACACGGGGGGAACCTACGAGCAGTACTTC	CASSYTGGTYEQYF
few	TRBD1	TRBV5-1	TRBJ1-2	TGCGCCAGCAGCTTTACAGGGGCGGAGAACTATGGCTACACCTTC	CASSFTGAENYGYTF
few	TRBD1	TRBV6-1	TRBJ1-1	TGTGCCAGCAGTGGACAGGGGGCTCTGAACACTGAAGCTTTCTTT	CASSGQGALNTEAFF
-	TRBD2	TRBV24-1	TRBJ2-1	TGTGCCACCAGCCGGACTAGCGGGAGGGCCCTCGACGATGAGCAGTTCTTC	CATSRTSGRALDDEQFF
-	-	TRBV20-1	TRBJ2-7	TGCAGTGCCCCGACAGTCTCCTACGAGCAGTACTTC	CSAPTVSYEQYF
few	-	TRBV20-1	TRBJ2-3	TGCAGTAGCGCCCGCAGCACAGATACGCAGTATTTT	CSSARSTDTQYF
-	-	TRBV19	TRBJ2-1	TGTGCCAGTAGTTTCCTCCTGGGGAATGAGCAGTTCTTC	CASSFLLGNEQFF
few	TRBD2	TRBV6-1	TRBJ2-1	TGTGCCAGCAGTCAGGCGGGAACACTAGCGGGAGGTCCTTGGGTTGAGTTCTTC	CASSQAGTLAGGPWVEFF
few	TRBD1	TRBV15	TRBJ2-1	TGTGCCACCAGCGGAGGACAGGGTGCCGGGAATGAGCAGTTCTTC	CATSGGQGAGNEQFF
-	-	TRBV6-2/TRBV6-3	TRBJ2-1	TGTGCCAGCAGTTACGGTCATAGTGGTAATGAGCAGTTCTTC	CASSYGHSGNEQFF
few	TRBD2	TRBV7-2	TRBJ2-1	TGTGCCAGCAGTTTATCTAGCGGACCCTACAATGAGCAGTTCTTC	CASSLSSGPYNEQFF
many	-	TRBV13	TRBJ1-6	TGTGCCAGCAGCGAAATCACGGGGAATTCACCCCTCCACTTT	CASSEITGNSPLHF
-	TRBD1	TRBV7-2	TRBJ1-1	TGTGCCAGCAGCCCATCGACAGGGCGAACTGAAGCTTTCTTT	CASSPSTGRTEAFF
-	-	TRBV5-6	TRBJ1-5	TGTGCCAGCAGCTCGGTAAAAGGGGAGGATCAGCCCCAGCATTTT	CASSSVKGEDQPQHF
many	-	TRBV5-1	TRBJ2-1	TGCGCCAGCAGCTTGGAGGGCAGCAGCTCCTACAATGAGCAGTTCTTC	CASSLEGSSSYNEQFF
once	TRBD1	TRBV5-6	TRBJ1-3	TGTGCCAGCAGCTTGGCGGGACAGGGATGGTCTGGAAACACCATATATTTT	CASSLAGQGWSGNTIYF
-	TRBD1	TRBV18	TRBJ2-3	TGTGCCAGCTCGCCCCAACAGGGGGCAGATACGCAGTATTTT	CASSPQQGADTQYF
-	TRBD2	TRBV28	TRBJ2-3	TGTGCCAGCAGCTTGCCGGGACTAGCTAGCACAGATACGCAGTATTTT	CASSLPGLASTDTQYF
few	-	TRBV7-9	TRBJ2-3	TGTGCCAGCAGCTTGCTTGGAATAACAGATACGCAGTATTTT	CASSLLGITDTQYF
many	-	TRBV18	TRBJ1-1	TGTGCCAGCTCACCCCTGGGCGGGGTCACTGAAGCTTTCTTT	CASSPLGGVTEAFF
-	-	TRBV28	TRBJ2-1	TGTGCCAGCAGTCCCGCCCAGGAGGTGTACAATGAGCAGTTCTTC	CASSPAQEVYNEQFF
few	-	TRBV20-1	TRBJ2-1	TGCAGTGCTAGCGGGGGCTCTAACAATGAGCAGTTCTTC	CSASGGSNNEQFF
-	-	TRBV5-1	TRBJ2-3	TGCGCCAGCAGCTTGGGGCAGAAGTTGGGAGATACGCAGTATTTT	CASSLGQKLGDTQYF
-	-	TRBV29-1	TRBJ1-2	TGCAGCGTTCGTTGGGGGACAACAGGGGGCTACACCTTC	CSVRWGTTGGYTF
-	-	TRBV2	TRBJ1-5	TGTGCCAGCAGGCTCGGGACAAGCAATCAGCCCCAGCATTTT	CASRLGTSNQPQHF
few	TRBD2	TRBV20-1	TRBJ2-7	TGCAGTGGCGGGGGGTTCTCCTACGAGCAGTACTTC	CSGGGFSYEQYF
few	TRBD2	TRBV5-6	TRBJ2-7	TGTGCCAGCAGCCTCGGACTAGCGGACCCCTACGAGCAGTACTTC	CASSLGLADPYEQYF
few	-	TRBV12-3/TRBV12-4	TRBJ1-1	TGTGCCAGCAGAATTACGTCTCGGAACACTGAAGCTTTCTTT	CASRITSRNTEAFF
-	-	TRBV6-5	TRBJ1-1	TGTGCCAGCAGTTACTCGAGCCAGGCGAACACTGAAGCTTTCTTT	CASSYSSQANTEAFF
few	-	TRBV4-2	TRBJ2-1	TGTGCCAGCAGCCAAGATATAGGAGGGAGCAATGAGCAGTTCTTC	CASSQDIGGSNEQFF
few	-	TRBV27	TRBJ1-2	TGTGCCAGCAGCAACCGGGCGCGCTATGGCTACACCTTC	CASSNRARYGYTF
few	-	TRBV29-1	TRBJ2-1	TGCAGCGTGACCCACAATGAGCAGTTCTTC	CSVTHNEQFF
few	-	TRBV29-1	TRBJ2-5	TGCAGCGTGCCTAACAGGAGACCGGTCCGCCAAGAGACCCAGTACTTC	CSVPNRRPVRQETQYF
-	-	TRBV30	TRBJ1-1	TGTGCCTGGAGGCAAACAGGGATCACTGAAGCTTTCTTT	CAWRQTGITEAFF
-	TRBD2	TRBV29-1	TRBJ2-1	TGCAGCGTAATAACTAGCGGGAGGGCCAATGAGCAGTTCTTC	CSVITSGRANEQFF
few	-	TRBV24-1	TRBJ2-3	TGTGCCACCAGTGATCCCGGGACCGCAGATACGCAGTATTTT	CATSDPGTADTQYF
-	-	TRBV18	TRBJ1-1	TGTGCCAGCTCACCCATACAGGGTGAAGCTTTCTTT	CASSPIQGEAFF
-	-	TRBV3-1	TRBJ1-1	TGTGCCAGCAGCCAAGGGAATGAGGGGTTCGGAGCTTTCTTT	CASSQGNEGFGAFF
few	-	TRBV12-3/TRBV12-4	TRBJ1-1	TGTGCCAGCAGTTTAGGGTTTGCGGGTGAAGCTTTCTTT	CASSLGFAGEAFF
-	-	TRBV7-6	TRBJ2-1	TGTGCCAGCAGCTTCGCCACCGACAATGAGCAGTTCTTC	CASSFATDNEQFF
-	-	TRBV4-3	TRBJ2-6	TGCGCCAGCACCCCAGGAGCCGGGTACTCTGGGGCCAACGTCCTGACTTTC	CASTPGAGYSGANVLTF
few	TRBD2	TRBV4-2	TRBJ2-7	TGTGCCAGCAGCCCGGATAGCGGGAGGAGTTACGAGCAGTACTTC	CASSPDSGRSYEQYF